The source of this TCR beta chain is a study of shared clonotypes between healthy human individuals. CDR1 SNHLY and CDR2 FYNNEI come from the germline V gene. The CDR3 runs 13 residues. The V segment lost 6 bases and the J segment 5 bases; nucleotides outside the gene matches: 5. Repertoires were generated with immunoSEQ multiplex PCR, while TCRdb's copy carries only in-frame clones and drops some. This table has 950,000 to 1,100,000 clones, about 80% appearing once. The chain uses TRBV2 and TRBJ1-1; 8 bases fit TRBD1. The receptor was derived from a man aged 18 to 29 in good health. Sequences were obtained from memory CD4+ T cells sorted from blood. Sample subset: CD45RA-negative fraction. The CDR3 DNA follows: TGTGCCAGCAGGGGGGACAGGTTGACTGAAGCTTTCTTT. This encodes CASRGDRLTEAFF.